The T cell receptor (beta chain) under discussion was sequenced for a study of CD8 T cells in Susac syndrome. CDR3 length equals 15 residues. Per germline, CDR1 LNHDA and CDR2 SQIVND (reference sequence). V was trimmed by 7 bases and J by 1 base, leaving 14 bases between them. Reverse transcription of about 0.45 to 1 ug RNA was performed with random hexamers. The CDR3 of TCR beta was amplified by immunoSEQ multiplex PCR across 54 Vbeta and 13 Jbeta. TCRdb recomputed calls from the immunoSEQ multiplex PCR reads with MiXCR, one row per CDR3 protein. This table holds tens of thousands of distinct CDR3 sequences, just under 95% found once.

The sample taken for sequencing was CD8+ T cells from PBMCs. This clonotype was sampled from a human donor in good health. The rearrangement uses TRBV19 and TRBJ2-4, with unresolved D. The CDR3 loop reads CASTPGLGAKNIQYF. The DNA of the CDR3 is TGTGCCAGTACTCCGGGCCTTGGTGCCAAAAACATTCAGTACTTC.